This record looks at one T cell receptor beta chain sequence and its context. The entry originates in a study of blood T cell repertoires in COVID-19. Study information: The analysed material was cDNA or gDNA that came from T cells, B-cell-depleted T cells, or PBMCs.

Clones were read by immunoSEQ multiplex PCR, and TCRdb kept only the in-frame ones, dropping some. The sample holds about 230,000 clones, 83% seen once. Germline V gene lookup returns CDR1 SGHTS and CDR2 YDEGEE. The CDR3 spans 13 residues. V was clipped by 1 base and J by 8 bases, with 12 bases between them. This sequence originates from a woman in her 50s with acute or convalescent COVID-19. Sequencing was done on a sample of peripheral blood. V gene TRBV5-8 combines with J gene TRBJ1-2, with a possible D match to TRBD1 (6 bases). CDR3 nucleotides: TGTGCCAGCAGCTTGCGACAGGTCTACGGCTACACCTTC. This codes for CASSLRQVYGYTF.